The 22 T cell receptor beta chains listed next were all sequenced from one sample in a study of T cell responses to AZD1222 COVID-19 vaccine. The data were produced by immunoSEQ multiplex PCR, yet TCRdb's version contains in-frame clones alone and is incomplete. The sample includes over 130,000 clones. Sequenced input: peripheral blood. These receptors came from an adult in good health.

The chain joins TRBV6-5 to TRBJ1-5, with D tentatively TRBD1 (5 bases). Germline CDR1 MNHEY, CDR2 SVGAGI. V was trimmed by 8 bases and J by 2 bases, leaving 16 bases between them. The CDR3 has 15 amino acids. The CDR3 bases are TGTGCCAGCTGCTATGATGGGGGTGGCAATCAGCCCCAGCATTTT. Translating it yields CASCYDGGGNQPQHF.

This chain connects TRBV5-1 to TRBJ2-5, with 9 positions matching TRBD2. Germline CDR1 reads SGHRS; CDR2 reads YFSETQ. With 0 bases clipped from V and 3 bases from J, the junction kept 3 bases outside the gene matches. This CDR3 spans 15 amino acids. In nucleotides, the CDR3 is TGCGCCAGCAGCTTGGCTGGCGGGGGGGAAGAGACCCAGTACTTC. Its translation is CASSLAGGGEETQYF.

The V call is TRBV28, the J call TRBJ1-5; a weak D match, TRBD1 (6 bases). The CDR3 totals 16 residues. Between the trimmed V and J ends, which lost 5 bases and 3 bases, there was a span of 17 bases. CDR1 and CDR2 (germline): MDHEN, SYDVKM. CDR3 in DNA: TGTGCCAGCAGTGGCGTAATGGGGGCCCCCAATCAGCCCCAGCATTTT. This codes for CASSGVMGAPNQPQHF. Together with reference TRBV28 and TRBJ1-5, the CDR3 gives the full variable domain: DVKVTQSSRYLVKRTGEKVFLECVQDMDHENMFWYRQDPGLGLRLIYFSYDVKMKEKGDIPEGYSVSREKKERFSLILESASTNQTSMYLCASSGVMGAPNQPQHFGDGTRLSIL.

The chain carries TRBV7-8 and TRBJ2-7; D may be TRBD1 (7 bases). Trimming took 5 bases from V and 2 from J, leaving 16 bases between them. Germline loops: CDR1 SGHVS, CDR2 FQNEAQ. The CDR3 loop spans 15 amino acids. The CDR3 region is CASSPGAGGTYEQYF. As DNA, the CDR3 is TGTGCCAGCAGCCCAGGGGCAGGGGGGACCTACGAGCAGTACTTC.

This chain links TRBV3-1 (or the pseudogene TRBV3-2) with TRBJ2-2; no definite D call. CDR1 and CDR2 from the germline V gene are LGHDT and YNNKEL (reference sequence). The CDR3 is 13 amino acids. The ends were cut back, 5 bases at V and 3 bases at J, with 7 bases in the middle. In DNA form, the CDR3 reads TGTGCCAGCAGCGCCCAATACACCGGGGAGCTGTTTTTT. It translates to CASSAQYTGELFF.

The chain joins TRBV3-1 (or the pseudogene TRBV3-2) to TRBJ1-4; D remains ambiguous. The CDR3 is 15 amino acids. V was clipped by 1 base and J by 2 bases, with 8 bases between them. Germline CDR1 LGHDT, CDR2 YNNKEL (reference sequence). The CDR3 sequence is CASSQVRGTNEKLFF. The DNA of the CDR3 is TGTGCCAGCAGCCAAGTTCGGGGTACTAATGAAAAACTGTTTTTT.

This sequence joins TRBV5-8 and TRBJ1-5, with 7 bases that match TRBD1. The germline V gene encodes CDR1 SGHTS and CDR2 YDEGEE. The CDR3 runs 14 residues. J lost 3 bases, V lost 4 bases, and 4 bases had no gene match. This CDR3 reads CASSPGQINQPQHF. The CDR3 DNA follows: TGTGCCAGCAGCCCGGGACAGATCAATCAGCCCCAGCATTTT.

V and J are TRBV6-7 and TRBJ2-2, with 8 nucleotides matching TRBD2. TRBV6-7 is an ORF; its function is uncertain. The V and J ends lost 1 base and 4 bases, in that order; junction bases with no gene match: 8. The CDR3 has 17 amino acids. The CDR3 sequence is CASSYWEGTSVTGELFF. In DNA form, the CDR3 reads TGTGCCAGCAGTTACTGGGAGGGGACTAGTGTCACCGGGGAGCTGTTTTTT.

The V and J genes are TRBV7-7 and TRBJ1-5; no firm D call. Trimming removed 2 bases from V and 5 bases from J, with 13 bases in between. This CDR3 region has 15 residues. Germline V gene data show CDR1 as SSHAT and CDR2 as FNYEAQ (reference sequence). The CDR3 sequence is CASSLPGLLHQPQHF. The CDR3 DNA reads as TGTGCCAGCAGCTTACCGGGCCTTCTGCATCAGCCCCAGCATTTT.

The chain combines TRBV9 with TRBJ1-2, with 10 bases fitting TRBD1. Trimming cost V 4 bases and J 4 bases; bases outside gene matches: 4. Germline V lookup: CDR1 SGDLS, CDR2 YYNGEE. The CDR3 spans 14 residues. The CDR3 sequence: CASSPGTGAYGYTF. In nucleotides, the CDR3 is TGTGCCAGCAGCCCTGGGACAGGGGCCTATGGCTACACCTTC.

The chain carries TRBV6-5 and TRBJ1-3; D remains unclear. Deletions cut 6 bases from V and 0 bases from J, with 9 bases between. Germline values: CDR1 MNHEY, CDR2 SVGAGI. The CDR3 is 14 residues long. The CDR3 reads CASSPGISGNTIYF. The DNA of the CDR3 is TGTGCCAGCAGCCCCGGAATCTCTGGAAACACCATATATTTT.

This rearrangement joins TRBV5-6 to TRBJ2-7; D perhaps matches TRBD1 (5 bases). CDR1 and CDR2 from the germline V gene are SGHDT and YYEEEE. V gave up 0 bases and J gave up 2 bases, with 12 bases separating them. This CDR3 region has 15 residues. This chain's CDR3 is CASSLAQVSTYEQYF. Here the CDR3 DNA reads TGTGCCAGCAGCTTGGCACAGGTTTCCACCTACGAGCAGTACTTC.

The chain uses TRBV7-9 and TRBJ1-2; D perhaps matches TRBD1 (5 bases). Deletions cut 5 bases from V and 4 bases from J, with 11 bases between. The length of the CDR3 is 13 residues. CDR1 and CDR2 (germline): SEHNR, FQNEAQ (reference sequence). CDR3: CASSATVAYGYTF. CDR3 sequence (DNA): TGTGCCAGCAGCGCGACAGTTGCCTATGGCTACACCTTC.

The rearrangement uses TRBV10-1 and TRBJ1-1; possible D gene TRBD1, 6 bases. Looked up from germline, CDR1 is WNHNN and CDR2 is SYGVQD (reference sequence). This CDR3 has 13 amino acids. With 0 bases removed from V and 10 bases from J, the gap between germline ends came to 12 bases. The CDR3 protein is CASSESRQGRAFF. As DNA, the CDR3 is TGCGCCAGCAGTGAGTCTCGGCAGGGGCGAGCTTTCTTT.

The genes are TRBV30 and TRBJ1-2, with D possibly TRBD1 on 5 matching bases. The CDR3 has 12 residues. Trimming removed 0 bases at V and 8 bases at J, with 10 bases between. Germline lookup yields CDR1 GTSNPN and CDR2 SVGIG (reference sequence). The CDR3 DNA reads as TGTGCCTGGAGTGTCCGCCGGGACGGCTACACCTTC. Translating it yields CAWSVRRDGYTF.

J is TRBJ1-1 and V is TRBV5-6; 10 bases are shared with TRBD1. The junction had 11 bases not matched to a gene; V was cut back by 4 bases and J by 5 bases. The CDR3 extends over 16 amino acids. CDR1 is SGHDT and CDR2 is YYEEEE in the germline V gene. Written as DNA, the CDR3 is TGTGCCAGCAGCCCCGGGACAGGGGTACGAGGGACTGAAGCTTTCTTT. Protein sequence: CASSPGTGVRGTEAFF.

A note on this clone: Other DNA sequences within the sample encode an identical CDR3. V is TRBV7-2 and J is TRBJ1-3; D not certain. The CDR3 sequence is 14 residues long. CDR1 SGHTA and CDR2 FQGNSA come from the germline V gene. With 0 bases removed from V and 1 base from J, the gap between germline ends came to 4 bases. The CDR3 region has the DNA TGTGCCAGCAGCTTAGCAGGGTCTGGAAACACCATATATTTT. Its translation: CASSLAGSGNTIYF.

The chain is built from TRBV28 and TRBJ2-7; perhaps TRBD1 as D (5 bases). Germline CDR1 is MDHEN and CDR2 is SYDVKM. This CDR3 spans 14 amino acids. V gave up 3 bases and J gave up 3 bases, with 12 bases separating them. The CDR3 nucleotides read TGTGCCAGCAGTTTGGTGACAGTCAACTACGAGCAGTACTTC. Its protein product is CASSLVTVNYEQYF.

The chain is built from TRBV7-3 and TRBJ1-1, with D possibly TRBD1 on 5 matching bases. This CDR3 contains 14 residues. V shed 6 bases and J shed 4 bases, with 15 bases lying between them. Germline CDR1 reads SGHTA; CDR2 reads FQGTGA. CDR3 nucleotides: TGTGCCAGCAGTTCACAGGTGGAGAGCACTGAAGCTTTCTTT. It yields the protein CASSSQVESTEAFF.

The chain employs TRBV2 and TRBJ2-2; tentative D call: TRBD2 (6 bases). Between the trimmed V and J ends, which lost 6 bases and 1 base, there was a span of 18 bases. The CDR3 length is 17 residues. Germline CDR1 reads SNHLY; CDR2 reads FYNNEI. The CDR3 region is CASRSLGGTMNTGELFF. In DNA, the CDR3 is TGTGCCAGCAGGTCACTGGGAGGCACTATGAACACCGGGGAGCTGTTTTTT.

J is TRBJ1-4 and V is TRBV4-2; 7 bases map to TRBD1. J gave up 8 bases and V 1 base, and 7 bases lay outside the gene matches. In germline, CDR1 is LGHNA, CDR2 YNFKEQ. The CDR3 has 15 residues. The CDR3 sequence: CASSQVSGQAEKLFF. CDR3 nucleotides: TGTGCCAGCAGCCAAGTGTCTGGACAGGCGGAAAAACTGTTTTTT.

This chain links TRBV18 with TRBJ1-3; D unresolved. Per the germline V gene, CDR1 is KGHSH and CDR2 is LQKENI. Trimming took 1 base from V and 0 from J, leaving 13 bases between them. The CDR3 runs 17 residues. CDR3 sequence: CASSPRAASASGNTIYF. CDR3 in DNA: TGTGCCAGCTCACCACGGGCGGCAAGTGCCTCTGGAAACACCATATATTTT.